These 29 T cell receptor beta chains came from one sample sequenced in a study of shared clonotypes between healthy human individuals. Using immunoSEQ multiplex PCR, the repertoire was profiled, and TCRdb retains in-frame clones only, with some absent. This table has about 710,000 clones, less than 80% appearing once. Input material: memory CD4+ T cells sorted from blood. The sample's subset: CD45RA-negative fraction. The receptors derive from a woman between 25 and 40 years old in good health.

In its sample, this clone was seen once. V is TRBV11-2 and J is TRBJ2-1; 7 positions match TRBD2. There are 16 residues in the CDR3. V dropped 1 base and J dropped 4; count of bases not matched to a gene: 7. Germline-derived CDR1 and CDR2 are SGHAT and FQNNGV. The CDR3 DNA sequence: TGTGCCAGCAGCTTAGCCCCTAGCGGAGCGTACAATGAGCAGTTCTTC. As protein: CASSLAPSGAYNEQFF.

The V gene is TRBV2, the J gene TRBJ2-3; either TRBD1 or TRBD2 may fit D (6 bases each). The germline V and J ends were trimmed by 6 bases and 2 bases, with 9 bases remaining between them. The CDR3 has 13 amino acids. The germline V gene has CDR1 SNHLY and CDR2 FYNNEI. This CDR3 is CASRRGVTDTQYF. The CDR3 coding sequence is TGTGCCAGCAGGAGGGGGGTCACAGATACGCAGTATTTT.

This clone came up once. This CDR3 reads CSVDGIAGAETQYF. CDR3 nucleotide sequence: TGCAGCGTTGATGGTATCGCAGGGGCCGAGACCCAGTACTTC. The chain links TRBV29-1 to TRBJ2-5; possible D gene TRBD1, 6 bases. CDR1 is SQVTM and CDR2 is ANQGSEA in the germline V gene. V was cut by 3 bases and J by 5 bases, with 16 bases left in between. This CDR3 region has 14 residues.

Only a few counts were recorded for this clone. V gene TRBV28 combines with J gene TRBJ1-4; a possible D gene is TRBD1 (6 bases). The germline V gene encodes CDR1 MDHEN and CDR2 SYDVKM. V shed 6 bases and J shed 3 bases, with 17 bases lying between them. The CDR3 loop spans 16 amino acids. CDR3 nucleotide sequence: TGTGCCAGCAGAACTTATAGGGGGGAAGCTAATGAAAAACTGTTTTTT. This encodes CASRTYRGEANEKLFF.

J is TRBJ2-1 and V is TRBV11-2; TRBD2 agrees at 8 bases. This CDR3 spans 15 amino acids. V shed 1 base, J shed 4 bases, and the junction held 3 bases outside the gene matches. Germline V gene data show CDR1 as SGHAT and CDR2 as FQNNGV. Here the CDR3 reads CASSLGAGGYNEQFF. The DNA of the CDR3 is TGTGCCAGCAGCTTAGGGGCGGGAGGATACAATGAGCAGTTCTTC. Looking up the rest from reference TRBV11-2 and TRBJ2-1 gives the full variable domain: EAGVAQSPRYKIIEKRQSVAFWCNPISGHATLYWYQQILGQGPKLLIQFQNNGVVDDSQLPKDRFSAERLKGVDSTLKIQPAKLEDSAVYLCASSLGAGGYNEQFFGPGTRLTVL.

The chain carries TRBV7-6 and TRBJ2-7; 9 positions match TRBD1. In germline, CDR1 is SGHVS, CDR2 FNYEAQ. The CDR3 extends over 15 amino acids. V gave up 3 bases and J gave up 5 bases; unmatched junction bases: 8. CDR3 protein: CASSFGGTGMNEQYF. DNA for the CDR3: TGTGCCAGCAGCTTTGGCGGGACAGGGATGAACGAGCAGTACTTC.

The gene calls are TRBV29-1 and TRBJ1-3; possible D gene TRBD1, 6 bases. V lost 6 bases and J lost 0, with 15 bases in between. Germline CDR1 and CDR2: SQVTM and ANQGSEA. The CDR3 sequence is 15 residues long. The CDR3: CSVGLGGGSGNTIYF. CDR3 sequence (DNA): TGCAGCGTCGGTTTAGGAGGGGGCTCTGGAAACACCATATATTTT.

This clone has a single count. The CDR3: CASSPGQGLAKNIQYF. The CDR3 bases are TGTGCCAGCAGCCCGGGACAGGGGCTAGCCAAAAACATTCAGTACTTC. This chain joins TRBV7-9 and TRBJ2-4; TRBD1 matches at 10 bases. V lost 5 bases to trimming and J lost 0 bases; unmatched junction nucleotides: 4. The CDR3 covers 16 residues. Germline V gene data show CDR1 as SEHNR and CDR2 as FQNEAQ (reference sequence).

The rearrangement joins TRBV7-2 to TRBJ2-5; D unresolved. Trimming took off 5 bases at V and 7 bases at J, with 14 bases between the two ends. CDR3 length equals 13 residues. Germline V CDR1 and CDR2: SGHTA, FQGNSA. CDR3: CASSITVIGTQYF. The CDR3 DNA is TGTGCCAGCAGCATCACAGTTATAGGGACCCAGTACTTC.

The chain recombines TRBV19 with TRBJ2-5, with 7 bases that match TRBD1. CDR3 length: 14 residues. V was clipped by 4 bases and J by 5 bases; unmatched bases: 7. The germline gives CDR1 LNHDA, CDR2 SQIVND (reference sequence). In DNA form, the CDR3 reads TGTGCCAGTAGTACCGACAGGGTGGGGGAGACCCAGTACTTC. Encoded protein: CASSTDRVGETQYF.

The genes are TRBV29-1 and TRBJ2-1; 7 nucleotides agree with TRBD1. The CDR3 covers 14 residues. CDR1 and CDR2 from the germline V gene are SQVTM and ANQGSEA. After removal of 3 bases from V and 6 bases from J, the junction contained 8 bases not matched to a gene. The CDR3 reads CSVDAGGGGNEQFF. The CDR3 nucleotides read TGCAGCGTTGATGCAGGGGGTGGGGGCAATGAGCAGTTCTTC.

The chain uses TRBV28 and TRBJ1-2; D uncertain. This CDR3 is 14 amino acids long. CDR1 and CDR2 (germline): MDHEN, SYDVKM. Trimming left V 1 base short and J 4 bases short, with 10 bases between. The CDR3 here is CASSLSNLIYGYTF. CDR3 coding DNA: TGTGCCAGCAGTTTATCTAACCTCATCTATGGCTACACCTTC.

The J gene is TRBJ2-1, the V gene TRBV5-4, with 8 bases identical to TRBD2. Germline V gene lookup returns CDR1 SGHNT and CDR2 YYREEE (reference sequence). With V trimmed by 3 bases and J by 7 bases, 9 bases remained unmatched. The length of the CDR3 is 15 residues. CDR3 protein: CASSSSSGIWNEQFF. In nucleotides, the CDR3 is TGTGCCAGCAGCTCCAGTAGCGGGATTTGGAATGAGCAGTTCTTC.

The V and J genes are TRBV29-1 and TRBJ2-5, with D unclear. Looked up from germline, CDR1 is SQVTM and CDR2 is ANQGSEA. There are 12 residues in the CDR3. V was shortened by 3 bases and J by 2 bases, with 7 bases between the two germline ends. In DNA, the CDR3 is TGCAGCGTTGACGGCAGTCAAGAGACCCAGTACTTC. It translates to CSVDGSQETQYF.

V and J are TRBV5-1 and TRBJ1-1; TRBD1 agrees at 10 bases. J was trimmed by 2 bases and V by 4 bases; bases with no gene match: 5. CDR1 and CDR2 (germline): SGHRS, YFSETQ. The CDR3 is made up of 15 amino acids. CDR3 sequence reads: CASSPGQGINTEAFF. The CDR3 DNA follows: TGCGCCAGCAGCCCGGGACAGGGGATTAACACTGAAGCTTTCTTT.

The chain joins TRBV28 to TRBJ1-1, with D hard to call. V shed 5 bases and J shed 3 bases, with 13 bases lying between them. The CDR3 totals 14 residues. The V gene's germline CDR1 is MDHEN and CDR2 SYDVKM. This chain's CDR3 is CASSHYRTDTEAFF. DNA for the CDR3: TGTGCCAGCAGTCACTACCGGACGGACACTGAAGCTTTCTTT. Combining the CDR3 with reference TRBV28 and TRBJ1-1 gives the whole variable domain DVKVTQSSRYLVKRTGEKVFLECVQDMDHENMFWYRQDPGLGLRLIYFSYDVKMKEKGDIPEGYSVSREKKERFSLILESASTNQTSMYLCASSHYRTDTEAFFGQGTRLTVV.

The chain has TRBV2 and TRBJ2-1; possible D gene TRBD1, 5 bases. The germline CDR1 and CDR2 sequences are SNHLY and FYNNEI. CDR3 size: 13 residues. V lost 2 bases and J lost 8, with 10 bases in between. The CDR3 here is CASSEQGADEQFF. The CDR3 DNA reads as TGTGCCAGCAGTGAACAGGGCGCGGATGAGCAGTTCTTC.

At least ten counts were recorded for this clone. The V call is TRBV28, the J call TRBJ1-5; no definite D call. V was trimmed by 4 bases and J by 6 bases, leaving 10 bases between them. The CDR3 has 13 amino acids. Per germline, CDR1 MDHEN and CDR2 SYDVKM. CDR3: CASSSTRVQPQHF. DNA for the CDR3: TGTGCCAGCAGTTCTACCCGCGTTCAGCCCCAGCATTTT. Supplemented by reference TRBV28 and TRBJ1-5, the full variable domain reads DVKVTQSSRYLVKRTGEKVFLECVQDMDHENMFWYRQDPGLGLRLIYFSYDVKMKEKGDIPEGYSVSREKKERFSLILESASTNQTSMYLCASSSTRVQPQHFGDGTRLSIL.

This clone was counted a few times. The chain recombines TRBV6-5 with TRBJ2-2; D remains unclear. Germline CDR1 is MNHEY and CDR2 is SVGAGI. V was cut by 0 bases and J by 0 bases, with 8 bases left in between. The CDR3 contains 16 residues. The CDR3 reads CASSYSLQTNTGELFF. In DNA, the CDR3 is TGTGCCAGCAGTTACTCCTTGCAGACGAACACCGGGGAGCTGTTTTTT.

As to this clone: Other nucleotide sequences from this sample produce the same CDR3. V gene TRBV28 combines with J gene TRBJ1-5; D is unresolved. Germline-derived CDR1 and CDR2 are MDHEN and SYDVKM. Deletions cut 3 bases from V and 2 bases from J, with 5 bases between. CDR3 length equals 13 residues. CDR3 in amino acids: CASSFGGNQPQHF. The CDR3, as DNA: TGTGCCAGCAGTTTTGGAGGCAATCAGCCCCAGCATTTT.

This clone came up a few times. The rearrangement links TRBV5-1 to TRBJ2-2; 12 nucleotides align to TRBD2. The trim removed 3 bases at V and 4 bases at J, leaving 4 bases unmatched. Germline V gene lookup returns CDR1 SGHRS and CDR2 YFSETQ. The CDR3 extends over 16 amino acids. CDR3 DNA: TGCGCCAGCAGCTGGAGGACTAGCGGGATCACCGGGGAGCTGTTTTTT. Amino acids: CASSWRTSGITGELFF.

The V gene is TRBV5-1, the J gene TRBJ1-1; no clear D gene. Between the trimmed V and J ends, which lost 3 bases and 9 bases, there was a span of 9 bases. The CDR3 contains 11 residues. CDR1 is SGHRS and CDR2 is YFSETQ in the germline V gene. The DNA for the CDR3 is TGCGCCAGCAGCTCGACTGACCAAGCTTTCTTT. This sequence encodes CASSSTDQAFF.

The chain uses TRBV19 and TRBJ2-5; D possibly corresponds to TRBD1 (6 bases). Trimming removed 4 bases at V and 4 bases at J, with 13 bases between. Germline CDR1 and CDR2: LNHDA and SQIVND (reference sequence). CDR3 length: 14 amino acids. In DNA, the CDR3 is TGTGCCAGTAGTAGAGTGACAGGCGGAGAGACCCAGTACTTC. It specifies CASSRVTGGETQYF. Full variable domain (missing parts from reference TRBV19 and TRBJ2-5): DGGITQSPKYLFRKEGQNVTLSCEQNLNHDAMYWYRQDPGQGLRLIYYSQIVNDFQKGDIAEGYSVSREKKESFPLTVTSAQKNPTAFYLCASSRVTGGETQYFGPGTRLLVL.

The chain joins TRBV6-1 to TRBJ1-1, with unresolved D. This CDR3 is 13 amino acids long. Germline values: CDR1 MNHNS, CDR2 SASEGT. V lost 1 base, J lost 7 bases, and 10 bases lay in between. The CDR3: CASSEVGTDEAFF. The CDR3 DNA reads TGTGCCAGCAGTGAAGTCGGAACAGATGAAGCTTTCTTT.

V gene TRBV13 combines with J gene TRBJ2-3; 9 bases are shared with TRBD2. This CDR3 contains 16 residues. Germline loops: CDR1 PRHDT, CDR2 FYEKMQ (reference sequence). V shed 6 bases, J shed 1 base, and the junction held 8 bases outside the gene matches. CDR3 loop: CASRGLAGSGTDTQYF. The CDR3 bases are TGTGCCAGCAGGGGACTAGCCGGATCGGGCACAGATACGCAGTATTTT.

The chain's CDR3 is CASSLSVPYEQYF. The CDR3 region has the DNA TGTGCCAGCAGTTTATCGGTACCCTACGAGCAGTACTTC. The chain couples TRBV27 to TRBJ2-7; D remains ambiguous. Trimming shortened V by 0 bases and J by 2 bases, and 5 bases separated the two germline ends. The CDR3 extends over 13 amino acids. The germline CDR1 and CDR2 sequences are MNHEY and SMNVEV (reference sequence).

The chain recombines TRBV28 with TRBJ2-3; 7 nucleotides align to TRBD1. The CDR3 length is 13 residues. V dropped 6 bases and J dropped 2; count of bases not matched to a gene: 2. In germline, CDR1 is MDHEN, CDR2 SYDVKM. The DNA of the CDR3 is TGTGCCAGCAGGACAGGGACCACAGATACGCAGTATTTT. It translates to CASRTGTTDTQYF.

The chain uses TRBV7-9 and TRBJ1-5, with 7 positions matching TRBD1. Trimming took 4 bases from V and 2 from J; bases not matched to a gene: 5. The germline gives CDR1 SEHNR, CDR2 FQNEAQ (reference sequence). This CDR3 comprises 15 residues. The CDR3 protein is CASSSTGNGNQPQHF. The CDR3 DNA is TGTGCCAGCAGCTCGACAGGGAACGGCAATCAGCCCCAGCATTTT.

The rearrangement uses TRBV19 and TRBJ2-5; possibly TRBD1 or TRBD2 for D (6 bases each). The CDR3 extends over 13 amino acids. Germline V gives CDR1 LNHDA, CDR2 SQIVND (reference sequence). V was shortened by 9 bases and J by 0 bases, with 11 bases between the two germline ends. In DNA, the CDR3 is TGTGCCAGCCGAGGGGGGAACCAAGAGACCCAGTACTTC. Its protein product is CASRGGNQETQYF.